These T cell receptor beta chains were read from a single sample in a study of blood T cell repertoires in COVID-19. Clones were sequenced by immunoSEQ multiplex PCR, and TCRdb holds only the in-frame ones, with some missing. The sample includes some 45,000 clones, about 91% of them seen just once. The material sequenced was peripheral blood. These receptors all stem from a man in his fifties or sixties with active COVID-19. CDR3s include the opening cysteine and the closing phenylalanine or tryptophan. A D gene is named only where the DNA matches it firmly. Some rows mark clone size as missing; the rest say once, few, many or name a class of expanded clone.

TRBV21-1,NA,TRBJ1-1,NA,TGTGCCAGCAGCATGGGAAGGGGCGGGAACACTGAAGCTTTCTTT,CASSMGRGGNTEAFF
TRBV7-2,once,TRBJ2-7,NA,TGTGCCAGCAGCTTAGGGCTGTCCTACGAGCAGTACTTC,CASSLGLSYEQYF
TRBV5-1,NA,TRBJ1-3,NA,TGCGCCAGCAGCTTGGGCAGGGTATCCGGAAACACCATATATTTT,CASSLGRVSGNTIYF
TRBV24-1,once,TRBJ1-1,NA,TGTGCCACCAGTGATGGGAGATACACTGAAGCTTTCTTT,CATSDGRYTEAFF
TRBV7-2,NA,TRBJ2-2,TRBD2,TGTGCCAGCAGCCCAAGCGGGGGGTCGAACACCGGGGAGCTGTTTTTT,CASSPSGGSNTGELFF
TRBV7-8,NA,TRBJ2-3,TRBD2,TGTGCCAGCAGCTTAACGGAGCGGGGGCGCACAGATACGCAGTATTTT,CASSLTERGRTDTQYF
TRBV6-5,NA,TRBJ2-2,NA,TGTGCCAGCAGTTACTCCAGGGTGGCCACCGGGGAGCTGTTTTTT,CASSYSRVATGELFF
TRBV20-1,once,TRBJ1-6,NA,TGCAGTGCTAGTCGTGACAGCAATTCACCCCTCCACTTT,CSASRDSNSPLHF
TRBV9,few,TRBJ2-2,TRBD2,TGTGCCAGCAGCGAGACTAGCGGGGGGGCCAACACCGGGGAGCTGTTTTTT,CASSETSGGANTGELFF
TRBV2,NA,TRBJ2-3,NA,TGTGCCAGCACTTCCGGAGATACGCAGTATTTT,CASTSGDTQYF
TRBV29-1,NA,TRBJ1-4,NA,TGCAGCGACCTACCTCCAACTAATGAAAAACTGTTTTTT,CSDLPPTNEKLFF
TRBV4-1,NA,TRBJ2-7,TRBD1,TGCGCCAGCAGCCCTTTTGGGGACAGCCCCTACGAGCAGTACTTC,CASSPFGDSPYEQYF
TRBV28,once,TRBJ1-6,NA,TGTGCCAGCAGTTTCGTCGGCCAGGGGTTCCTTTCACCCCTCCACTTT,CASSFVGQGFLSPLHF
TRBV4-1,NA,TRBJ2-5,TRBD2,TGCGCCAGCAGCCCTTCTGAGGGGCGGGGGTGGAAGACCCAGTACTTC,CASSPSEGRGWKTQYF
TRBV19,NA,TRBJ1-2,NA,TGTGCCAGTAGGATCGGCGGAGCCTCTGCCTATGGCTACACCTTC,CASRIGGASAYGYTF
TRBV7-3,once,TRBJ1-1,NA,TGTGCCAGCAGCTTAACGTCAGGGGATGAAGCTTTCTTT,CASSLTSGDEAFF
TRBV7-2,NA,TRBJ2-3,NA,TGTGCCAGCAGCATCTACACAGATACGCAGTATTTT,CASSIYTDTQYF
TRBV3-1/TRBV3-2,NA,TRBJ2-5,NA,TGTGCCAGCAGCCAATATGTGGAGACCCAGTACTTC,CASSQYVETQYF
TRBV7-9,NA,TRBJ1-6,TRBD1,TGTGCCAGCAGCGCCCCCGGGACAGGGTTTTCACCCCTCCACTTT,CASSAPGTGFSPLHF
TRBV6-5,NA,TRBJ2-5,TRBD2,TGTGCCAGTTGGCGGGGGGCTCAAGAGACCCAGTACTTC,CASWRGAQETQYF
TRBV7-3,NA,TRBJ1-1,NA,TGTGCCAGCAGCTTAACGGGGGGGACCACGAACACTGAAGCTTTCTTT,CASSLTGGTTNTEAFF
TRBV2,once,TRBJ2-5,NA,TGTGCCAGCAGTTGGGACAAGGGGAGAACCCAGTACTTC,CASSWDKGRTQYF
TRBV15,NA,TRBJ2-2,NA,TGTGCCACCAGCGATCCCCTGGGGGGGCAAACGGACACCGGGGAGCTGTTTTTT,CATSDPLGGQTDTGELFF
TRBV30,NA,TRBJ1-6,NA,TGTGCCTGGAGTGTCTCAGGGGCCGGTTCACCCCTCCACTTT,CAWSVSGAGSPLHF
TRBV3-1/TRBV3-2,NA,TRBJ2-7,NA,TGTGCCAGCAGCCAGGTCAGAGGTTCCTACGAGCAGTACTTC,CASSQVRGSYEQYF
TRBV2,NA,TRBJ1-6,TRBD1,TGTGCCAGCAGCGCAGAGGGACAGGGCAATTCACCCCTCCACTTT,CASSAEGQGNSPLHF
TRBV28,NA,TRBJ2-2,TRBD2,TGTGCCAGCAGTTTGACGGGACTAGGAAACACCGGGGAGCTGTTTTTT,CASSLTGLGNTGELFF
TRBV11-3,NA,TRBJ2-1,TRBD2,TGTGCCAGCAGCTTAGAAGGGGGTTCTAGCGGGGGCTACAATGAGCAGTTCTTC,CASSLEGGSSGGYNEQFF
TRBV30,NA,TRBJ1-4,TRBD1,TGTGCCTGGAGTTTGACAGGGGGCTATGACGAAAAACTGTTTTTT,CAWSLTGGYDEKLFF
TRBV6-5,NA,TRBJ1-2,NA,TGTGCCAGCAGCATACTGGGGGGGGGTGGAGGTGGCTACACCTTC,CASSILGGGGGGYTF